Sequencing of this T cell receptor (beta chain) was carried out in a study of vaccination effects on CD4 cells after COVID-19. Study-level information: The study sampled two convalescent patients 16 days and one week before vaccination. Peptides at about 9.9 ug/ml and IL-2 at roughly 9.3 IU/ml were added to fewer than 2.5 million PBMC per well. Study findings and constraints: Convalescent patients in the study were few, and early post-infection timepoints were absent.

Here immunoSEQ multiplex PCR was the method, and the copy in TCRdb shows in-frame clones only, minus some. This sample has 45,000 or so clones, with 60% to 85% found just once. After more than 8 days in culture, the CD4+ T cells were isolated. The infection with SARS-CoV-2 (confirmed by PCR) occurred in this person between March and December 2020. As concerns this clone: The antigen remains undetermined.

Sequences were derived from CD4+ T cells from PBMCs cultured without peptide, sampled before COVID-19 vaccination. This receptor was obtained from a human donor who had a prior SARS-CoV-2 infection.

This CDR3 is CASSFSGQETQYF. CDR3 sequence (DNA): TGTGCCAGCAGCTTCAGCGGGCAAGAGACCCAGTACTTC. This chain joins TRBV7-2 and TRBJ2-5; weak D call: TRBD2 (6 bases). Germline CDR1 and CDR2: SGHTA and FQGNSA. The CDR3 consists of 13 residues. V lost 3 bases and J 2 bases, leaving 7 bases between the germline ends. Full variable domain (missing parts from reference TRBV7-2 and TRBJ2-5): GAGVSQSPSNKVTEKGKDVELRCDPISGHTALYWYRQSLGQGLEFLIYFQGNSAPDKSGLPSDRFSAERTGGSVSTLTIQRTQQEDSAVYLCASSFSGQETQYFGPGTRLLVL.